The 27 T cell receptor beta chains below were found in one sample sequenced in a study of T cells in Graves' hyperthyroidism and ophthalmopathy. TCR beta CDR3 sequences were amplified from RNA transcripts. In the first-round RT-PCR of the TCR CDR3, the HTBI primer set was used. TCRdb used MiXCR to reprocess the multiplex PCR reads, holding one entry per CDR3 protein. Of approximately 620,000 distinct CDR3 sequences listed, around 15% are singletons. The material sequenced was blood. The receptors shown here come from a middle-aged woman with Graves' ophthalmopathy.

This clonotype occurred many times. This rearrangement joins TRBV11-2 to TRBJ2-3; 9 nucleotides match TRBD1. The CDR3 is made up of 14 amino acids. V shed 2 bases and J 5 bases; nucleotides not matched to a gene: 2. Looked up from germline, CDR1 is SGHAT and CDR2 is FQNNGV. This chain's CDR3 is CASSLRDREDTQYF. In DNA, the CDR3 is TGTGCCAGCAGCTTAAGGGACAGGGAAGATACGCAGTATTTT.

This clonotype occurred a few times. This chain connects TRBV29-1 to TRBJ2-2; D uncertain. The CDR3 runs 13 residues. Looked up from germline, CDR1 is SQVTM and CDR2 is ANQGSEA. The V and J ends lost 5 bases and 4 bases respectively, with 11 bases between them. The CDR3 DNA reads TGCAGCGTTCGAGAGGCTCGCACCGGGGAGCTGTTTTTT. It codes for CSVREARTGELFF.

This clonotype was seen a few times. The chain joins TRBV20-1 to TRBJ1-2; D unresolved. Germline V gene data show CDR1 as DFQATT and CDR2 as SNEGSKA (reference sequence). This CDR3 is built from 13 residues. V lost 3 bases to trimming and J lost 5 bases, with 13 bases between them. CDR3 in DNA: TGCAGTGCTAGCACCGGGATCGGATATGGCTACACCTTC. This encodes CSASTGIGYGYTF.

This clonotype was seen repeatedly, ten times or more. V usage is TRBV6-1 and J usage is TRBJ2-3; 7 nucleotides line up with TRBD1. Unmatched junction bases numbered 9, after V lost 5 bases and J lost 1 base. Per the germline V gene, CDR1 is MNHNS and CDR2 is SASEGT. The CDR3 has 16 amino acids. As DNA, the CDR3 is TGTGCCAGCAGTTACGGCGCAACAGGGGGCACAGATACGCAGTATTTT. It codes for CASSYGATGGTDTQYF.

About this clonotype itself: This sequence may be a read error, since a much larger clone differs from it by one base. This sequence joins TRBV6-2 or TRBV6-3 and TRBJ1-1; TRBD1 might be the D (5 bases). The ends were cut back, 5 bases at V and 4 bases at J, with 20 bases in the middle. The CDR3 runs 16 residues. Germline V gene lookup returns CDR1 MNHEY and CDR2 SVGEGT. DNA of the CDR3: TGTGCCAGCAGTGCCAGGGCTGTGATGTTCGGCACTGAAGCTTTCTTT. This gives the protein CASSARAVMFGTEAFF.

The chain couples TRBV19 to TRBJ1-2; D is undetermined. This CDR3 region has 13 residues. The germline V gene encodes CDR1 LNHDA and CDR2 SQIVND (reference sequence). The V gene lost 0 bases and the J gene lost 5 bases, with 7 bases spanning the gap. CDR3 coding DNA: TGTGCCAGTAGTATAGAAGAGGATTATGGCTACACCTTC. Translating it yields CASSIEEDYGYTF.

Here the CDR3 reads CASSLGTLSSYEQYF. CDR3 bases: TGTGCCAGCAGCCTCGGGACACTAAGCTCCTACGAGCAGTACTTC. V gene TRBV7-3 combines with J gene TRBJ2-7; D perhaps matches TRBD1 (6 bases). The CDR3 contains 15 residues. The germline V and J ends were trimmed by 5 bases and 0 bases, with 14 bases remaining between them. The germline V gene encodes CDR1 SGHTA and CDR2 FQGTGA.

This clonotype was counted many times. V gene TRBV6-1 combines with J gene TRBJ1-1, with 9 positions matching TRBD1. V shed 5 bases, J shed 4 bases, and the junction held 8 bases outside the gene matches. The V gene's germline CDR1 is MNHNS and CDR2 SASEGT. The CDR3 is 15 residues long. The CDR3 DNA follows: TGTGCCAGCAGTCTACAGGGGGCGTACGGCACTGAAGCTTTCTTT. Translated: CASSLQGAYGTEAFF.

This clonotype was picked up many times. V gene TRBV28 combines with J gene TRBJ1-5; a possible D gene is TRBD1 (5 bases). Germline CDR1 MDHEN, CDR2 SYDVKM. V was trimmed by 5 bases and J by 0 bases, leaving 23 bases between them. The CDR3 is made up of 19 amino acids. The CDR3, as DNA: TGTGCCAGCAGTCTCTCGCAGGGTTCGTTGCGGTATAGCAATCAGCCCCAGCATTTT. Translating it yields CASSLSQGSLRYSNQPQHF. The full variable domain, with the rest looked up from reference TRBV28 and TRBJ1-5, is DVKVTQSSRYLVKRTGEKVFLECVQDMDHENMFWYRQDPGLGLRLIYFSYDVKMKEKGDIPEGYSVSREKKERFSLILESASTNQTSMYLCASSLSQGSLRYSNQPQHFGDGTRLSIL.

This clonotype was picked up many times. The chain employs TRBV29-1 and TRBJ1-1; D may be TRBD1 (5 bases). The CDR3 runs to 13 residues. V dropped 5 bases and J dropped 1 base, with 11 bases sitting between them. The germline V gene has CDR1 SQVTM and CDR2 ANQGSEA. The CDR3 loop reads CSVQMGGNTEAFF. The CDR3 region has the DNA TGCAGCGTTCAGATGGGGGGGAACACTGAAGCTTTCTTT.

Only a few counts were recorded for this clonotype. This chain uses TRBV20-1 with TRBJ2-3, with TRBD2 matching over 9 bases. The V gene end was trimmed by 0 bases and the J gene end by 3 bases; junction bases not matched to a gene: 19. This CDR3 comprises 20 residues. Germline V gene lookup returns CDR1 DFQATT and CDR2 SNEGSKA (reference sequence). The CDR3 DNA reads as TGCAGTGCTAGAGATCTCGGGTCTAGCGGGACCCGACGAGGGACAGATACGCAGTATTTT. Amino acids: CSARDLGSSGTRRGTDTQYF.

J is TRBJ1-1 and V is TRBV19, with 7 bases aligning to TRBD1. Germline V gives CDR1 LNHDA, CDR2 SQIVND (reference sequence). The CDR3 totals 15 residues. Germline trimming cut 9 bases from V and 1 base from J; bases unmatched to any gene: 11. As DNA, the CDR3 is TGTGCCAGCGACTATTCAGGGACAGCGAACACTGAAGCTTTCTTT. It codes for CASDYSGTANTEAFF.

This chain uses TRBV20-1 with TRBJ1-1; 11 bases line up with TRBD1. Trimming cost V 1 base and J 5 bases; bases outside gene matches: 3. CDR1 and CDR2 from the germline V gene are DFQATT and SNEGSKA (reference sequence). This CDR3 contains 14 residues. The CDR3 nucleotides read TGCAGTGCTAGAGGGACAGGGGGCGCGACTGAAGCTTTCTTT. This sequence encodes CSARGTGGATEAFF.

V gene TRBV7-9 combines with J gene TRBJ1-6; D is undetermined. CDR3 length equals 12 residues. Germline V CDR1 and CDR2: SEHNR, FQNEAQ (reference sequence). V lost 1 base and J lost 9, with 4 bases in between. CDR3 sequence: CASSLEFSPLHF. The CDR3 DNA is TGTGCCAGCAGCTTAGAGTTTTCACCCCTCCACTTT. The variable domain in full, with the rest retrieved from reference TRBV7-9 and TRBJ1-6, is DTGVSQNPRHKITKRGQNVTFRCDPISEHNRLYWYRQTLGQGPEFLTYFQNEAQLEKSRLLSDRFSAERPKGSFSTLEIQRTEQGDSAMYLCASSLEFSPLHFGNGTRLTVT.

The chain is built from TRBV7-9 and TRBJ2-7; unclear D gene. Germline CDR1 SEHNR, CDR2 FQNEAQ (reference sequence). V was shortened by 5 bases and J by 5 bases, with 10 bases between the two germline ends. This CDR3 has 12 residues. This chain's CDR3 is CASSRSTHEQYF. In nucleotides, the CDR3 is TGTGCCAGCAGCCGCTCTACCCACGAGCAGTACTTC.

The genes are TRBV7-9 and TRBJ2-1, with 8 nucleotides matching TRBD2. J gave up 6 bases and V 5 bases, and 15 bases lay outside the gene matches. This CDR3 comprises 17 residues. CDR1 is SEHNR and CDR2 is FQNEAQ in the germline V gene (reference sequence). The CDR3 DNA reads TGTGCCAGCAGCCCTAACACTAGCGGACGATACGTCAATGAGCAGTTCTTC. It codes for CASSPNTSGRYVNEQFF.

This clonotype has at least ten counts. V usage is TRBV6-1 and J usage is TRBJ2-3; 11 nucleotides match TRBD2. This CDR3 contains 15 residues. Germline CDR1 is MNHNS and CDR2 is SASEGT. J lost 4 bases, V lost 5 bases, and 5 bases had no gene match. Written as DNA, the CDR3 is TGTGCCAGCAGTTTTACTAGCGGGGGAGCAGATACGCAGTATTTT. It specifies CASSFTSGGADTQYF.

The sample holds many counts of this clonotype. The rearrangement joins TRBV18 to TRBJ1-5; D is unresolved. Germline V CDR1 and CDR2: KGHSH, LQKENI. The V gene lost 5 bases and the J gene lost 5 bases, with 10 bases spanning the gap. The CDR3 loop spans 13 amino acids. The CDR3 sequence is CASSDLRDQPQHF. In nucleotides, the CDR3 is TGTGCCAGCTCAGATCTAAGGGATCAGCCCCAGCATTTT.

This clonotype was counted between two and nine times. This rearrangement joins TRBV5-1 to TRBJ2-3, with D tentatively TRBD2 (6 bases). The CDR3 runs to 15 residues. Germline CDR1 SGHRS, CDR2 YFSETQ. Between the trimmed V and J ends, which lost 5 bases and 2 bases, there was a span of 15 bases. CDR3 region: CASRGGAAFTDTQYF. CDR3 coding DNA: TGCGCCAGCAGGGGCGGGGCGGCCTTCACAGATACGCAGTATTTT.

This sequence joins TRBV7-9 and TRBJ2-6; 7 bases map to TRBD1. CDR1 is SEHNR, CDR2 FQNEAQ, per germline (reference sequence). V lost 5 bases, J lost 2 bases, and 6 bases stayed unmatched. The CDR3 totals 16 residues. The CDR3 DNA is TGTGCCAGCAGCCTCGGGACAGTTACTGGGGCCAACGTCCTGACTTTC. Protein product: CASSLGTVTGANVLTF.

This clonotype has ten or more counts. This sequence joins TRBV30 and TRBJ2-1; 11 bases agree with TRBD2. The V gene end was trimmed by 3 bases and the J gene end by 0 bases; junction bases not matched to a gene: 4. CDR3 length: 16 residues. Germline CDR1 reads GTSNPN; CDR2 reads SVGIG (reference sequence). The CDR3 sequence: CAWRQLAGASYNEQFF. The CDR3 coding sequence is TGTGCCTGGAGACAACTAGCGGGAGCCTCCTACAATGAGCAGTTCTTC.

This clonotype has a count of ten or more. This chain uses TRBV5-1 with TRBJ2-3; 12 nucleotides agree with TRBD2. The CDR3 is made up of 15 amino acids. With V trimmed by 3 bases and J by 2 bases, 1 base remained unmatched. Germline V gene data show CDR1 as SGHRS and CDR2 as YFSETQ. CDR3 amino acids: CASSWTSGITDTQYF. The CDR3 DNA sequence: TGCGCCAGCAGCTGGACTAGCGGGATCACAGATACGCAGTATTTT.

This clonotype has at least ten counts. The chain is built from TRBV2 and TRBJ2-3; 8 positions agree with TRBD1. The CDR3 has 14 amino acids. Germline CDR1 is SNHLY and CDR2 is FYNNEI. V dropped 6 bases and J dropped 4; count of bases not matched to a gene: 6. In DNA form, the CDR3 reads TGTGCCAGCAGAGTGACAGGGGCGGCAGATACGCAGTATTTT. Its protein is CASRVTGAADTQYF.

This clonotype was seen repeatedly, ten times or more. The V and J genes are TRBV2 and TRBJ1-1; 9 nucleotides agree with TRBD1. CDR3 length equals 16 residues. CDR1 and CDR2 from the germline V gene are SNHLY and FYNNEI. V shed 8 bases, J shed 3 bases, and the junction held 13 bases outside the gene matches. For the CDR3, the DNA is TGTGCCAGCCGCTACGGAAGGACAGGGGAGGACACTGAAGCTTTCTTT. This gives the protein CASRYGRTGEDTEAFF.

The chain combines TRBV6-5 with TRBJ2-3, with D unresolved. The CDR3 spans 14 residues. Trimming cost V 0 bases and J 4 bases, with 8 bases left between them. Looked up from germline, CDR1 is MNHEY and CDR2 is SVGAGI. The CDR3, as DNA: TGTGCCAGCAGTTACTCGCCAGCCCCAGATACGCAGTATTTT. Amino acids: CASSYSPAPDTQYF.

This clonotype has only a few counts. This chain connects TRBV4-1 to TRBJ2-1; D gene uncertain. Germline CDR1 reads MGHRA; CDR2 reads YSYEKL. The V gene lost 2 bases and the J gene lost 0 bases, with 14 bases spanning the gap. There are 17 residues in the CDR3. The CDR3 DNA follows: TGCGCCAGCAGCCAACCCCCAGCGCGCTTCTCCTACAATGAGCAGTTCTTC. It codes for CASSQPPARFSYNEQFF.

This clonotype was observed many times. The rearrangement uses TRBV30 and TRBJ1-2; D gene ambiguous. Germline V gene lookup returns CDR1 GTSNPN and CDR2 SVGIG (reference sequence). The CDR3 runs to 10 residues. V was trimmed by 8 bases and J by 7 bases, leaving 11 bases between them. The CDR3 DNA reads as TGTGCCGCAATGAGGTCTGGCTACACCTTC. Protein sequence: CAAMRSGYTF.